This T cell receptor beta chain was identified in a study of neoadjuvant anti-PD-1 for oral cavity cancer. Study background: Around day 43, patients without progression received a fourth nivolumab dose before surgery. Study-wide findings and caveats: PBMC Gini-index clonality exceeded responders' in non-responders post-nivolumab. Each response group had just a few patients in TCR analyses.

About this clone: What it binds is not known.

The protocol was immunoSEQ multiplex PCR, while the TCRdb copy is restricted to in-frame clones and leaves out a portion. Of some 15,000 clones in the sample, roughly 74% were seen once. The length of the CDR3 is 16 residues. The V segment lost 0 bases and the J segment 5 bases; nucleotides outside the gene matches: 9. Germline CDR1 and CDR2: MNHEY and SVGAGI. Sample time point: after neoadjuvant nivolumab, at surgical resection. Patients were newly diagnosed with stage II-IVA oral cavity squamous cell carcinoma without prior systemic or radiation treatment. Material: PBMCs, obtained after nivolumab (anti-PD-1) treatment. The clonotype was recovered from a person aged 35-79 years with oral cavity squamous cell carcinoma. The rearrangement links TRBV6-5 to TRBJ1-1, with 7 nucleotides matching TRBD1. The CDR3 is CASSYSRTGGGTEAFF. The CDR3 coding sequence is TGTGCCAGCAGTTACTCCAGGACAGGCGGGGGAACTGAAGCTTTCTTT.